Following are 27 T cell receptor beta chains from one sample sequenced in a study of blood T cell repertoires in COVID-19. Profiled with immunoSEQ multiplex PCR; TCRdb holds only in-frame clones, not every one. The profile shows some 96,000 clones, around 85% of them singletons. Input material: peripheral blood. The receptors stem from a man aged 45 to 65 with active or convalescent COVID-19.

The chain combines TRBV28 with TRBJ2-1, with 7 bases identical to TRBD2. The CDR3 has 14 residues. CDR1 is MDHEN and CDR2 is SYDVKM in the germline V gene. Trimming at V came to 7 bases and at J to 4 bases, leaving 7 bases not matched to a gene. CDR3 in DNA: TGTGCCAGCATCGGGACTAACGGGTACAATGAGCAGTTCTTC. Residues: CASIGTNGYNEQFF. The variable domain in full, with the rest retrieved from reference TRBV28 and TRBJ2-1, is DVKVTQSSRYLVKRTGEKVFLECVQDMDHENMFWYRQDPGLGLRLIYFSYDVKMKEKGDIPEGYSVSREKKERFSLILESASTNQTSMYLCASIGTNGYNEQFFGPGTRLTVL.

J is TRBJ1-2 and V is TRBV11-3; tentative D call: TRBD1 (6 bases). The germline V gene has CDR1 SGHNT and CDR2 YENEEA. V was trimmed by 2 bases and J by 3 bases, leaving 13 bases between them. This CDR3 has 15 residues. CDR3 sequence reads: CASSLIDRPDYGYTF. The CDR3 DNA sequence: TGTGCCAGCAGCTTAATAGACAGGCCTGACTATGGCTACACCTTC.

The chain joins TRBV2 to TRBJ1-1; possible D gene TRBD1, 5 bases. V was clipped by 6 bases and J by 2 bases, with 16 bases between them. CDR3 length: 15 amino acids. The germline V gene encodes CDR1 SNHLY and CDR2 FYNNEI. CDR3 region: CASRTQGGANTEAFF. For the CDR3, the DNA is TGTGCCAGCAGGACCCAGGGAGGGGCTAACACTGAAGCTTTCTTT.

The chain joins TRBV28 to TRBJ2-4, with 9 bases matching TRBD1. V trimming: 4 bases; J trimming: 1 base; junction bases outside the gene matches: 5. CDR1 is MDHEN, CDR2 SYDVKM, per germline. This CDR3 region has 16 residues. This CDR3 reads CASSWDRDGAKNIQYF. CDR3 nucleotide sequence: TGTGCCAGCAGTTGGGACAGGGACGGGGCCAAAAACATTCAGTACTTC.

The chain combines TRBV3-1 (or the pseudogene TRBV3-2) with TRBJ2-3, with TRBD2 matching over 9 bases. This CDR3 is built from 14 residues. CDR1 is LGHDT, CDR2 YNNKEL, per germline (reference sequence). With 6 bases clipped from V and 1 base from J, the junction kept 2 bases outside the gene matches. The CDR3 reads CASRRTSGTDTQYF. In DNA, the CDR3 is TGTGCCAGCAGAAGGACTAGCGGCACAGATACGCAGTATTTT.

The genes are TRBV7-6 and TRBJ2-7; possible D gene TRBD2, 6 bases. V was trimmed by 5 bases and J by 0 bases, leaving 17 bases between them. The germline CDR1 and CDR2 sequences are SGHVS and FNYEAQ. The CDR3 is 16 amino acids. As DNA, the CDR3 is TGTGCCAGCAGCGCAGGCTTGGGGCGGGGCTCCTACGAGCAGTACTTC. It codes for CASSAGLGRGSYEQYF.

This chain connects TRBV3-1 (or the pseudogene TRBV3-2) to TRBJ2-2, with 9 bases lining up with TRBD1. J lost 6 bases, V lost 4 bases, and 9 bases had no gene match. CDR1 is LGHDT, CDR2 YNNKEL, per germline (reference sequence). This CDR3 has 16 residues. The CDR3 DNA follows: TGTGCCAGCAGCCCCCCGGGACAGGGCGGCGCCGGGGAGCTGTTTTTT. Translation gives CASSPPGQGGAGELFF.

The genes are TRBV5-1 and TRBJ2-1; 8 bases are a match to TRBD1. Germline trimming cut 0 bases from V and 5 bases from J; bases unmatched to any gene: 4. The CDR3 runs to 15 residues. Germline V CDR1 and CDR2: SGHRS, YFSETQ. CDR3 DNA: TGCGCCAGCAGCTTGGCTGACAGGGGCCACAATGAGCAGTTCTTC. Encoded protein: CASSLADRGHNEQFF.

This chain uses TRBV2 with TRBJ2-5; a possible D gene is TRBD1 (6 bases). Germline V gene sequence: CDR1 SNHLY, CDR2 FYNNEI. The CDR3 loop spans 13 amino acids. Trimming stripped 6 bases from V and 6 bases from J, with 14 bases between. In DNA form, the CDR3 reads TGTGCCAGCAGGGACAGCACAATTCAGACCCAGTACTTC. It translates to CASRDSTIQTQYF.

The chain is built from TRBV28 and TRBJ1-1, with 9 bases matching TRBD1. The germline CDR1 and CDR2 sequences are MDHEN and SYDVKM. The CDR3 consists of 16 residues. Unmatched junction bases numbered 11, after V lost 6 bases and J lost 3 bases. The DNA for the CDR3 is TGTGCCAGCAGGGCCGGGGGGGGACAGGGTTACACTGAAGCTTTCTTT. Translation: CASRAGGGQGYTEAFF.

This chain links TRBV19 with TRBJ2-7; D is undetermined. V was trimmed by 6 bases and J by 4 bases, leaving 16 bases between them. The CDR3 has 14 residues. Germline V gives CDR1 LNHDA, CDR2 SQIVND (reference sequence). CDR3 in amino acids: CASRSPLPTYEQYF. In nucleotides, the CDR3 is TGTGCCAGTAGAAGCCCGCTTCCTACTTACGAGCAGTACTTC.

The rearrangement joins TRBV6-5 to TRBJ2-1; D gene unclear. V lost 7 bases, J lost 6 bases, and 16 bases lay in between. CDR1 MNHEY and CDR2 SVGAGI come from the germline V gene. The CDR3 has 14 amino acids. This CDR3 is CASTSVKMANEQFF. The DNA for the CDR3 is TGTGCCAGCACGTCAGTAAAGATGGCCAATGAGCAGTTCTTC.

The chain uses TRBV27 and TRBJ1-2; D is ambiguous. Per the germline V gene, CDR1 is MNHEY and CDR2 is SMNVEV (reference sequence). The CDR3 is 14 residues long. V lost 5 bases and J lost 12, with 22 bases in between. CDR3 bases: TGTGCCAGCAGTAAAACTGACACAATAGAATCCCACACCTTC. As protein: CASSKTDTIESHTF.

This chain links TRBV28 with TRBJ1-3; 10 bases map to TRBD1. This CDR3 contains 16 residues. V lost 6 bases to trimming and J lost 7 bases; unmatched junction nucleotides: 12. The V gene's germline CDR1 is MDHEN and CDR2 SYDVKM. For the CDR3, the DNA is TGTGCCAGCAGCCTCACCCCGGACAGGGGGGGCAACACCATATATTTT. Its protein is CASSLTPDRGGNTIYF.

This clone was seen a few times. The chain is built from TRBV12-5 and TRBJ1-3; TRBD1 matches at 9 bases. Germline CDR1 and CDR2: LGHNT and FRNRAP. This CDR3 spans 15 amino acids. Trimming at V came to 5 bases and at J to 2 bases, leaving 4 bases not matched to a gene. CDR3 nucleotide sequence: TGTGCTAGTGGTCACAGGGGGCGGACTGGAAACACCATATATTTT. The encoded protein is CASGHRGRTGNTIYF.

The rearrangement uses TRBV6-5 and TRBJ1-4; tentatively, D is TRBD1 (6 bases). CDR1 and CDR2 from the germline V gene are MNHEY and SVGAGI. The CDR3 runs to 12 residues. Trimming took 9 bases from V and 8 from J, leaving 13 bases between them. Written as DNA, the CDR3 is TGTGCCAGTCGTCAGGGGTCCGAAAAACTGTTTTTT. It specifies CASRQGSEKLFF.

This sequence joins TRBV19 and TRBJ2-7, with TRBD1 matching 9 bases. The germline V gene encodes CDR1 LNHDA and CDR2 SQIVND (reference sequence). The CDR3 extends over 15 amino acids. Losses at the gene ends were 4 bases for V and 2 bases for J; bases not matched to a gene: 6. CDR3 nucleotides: TGTGCCAGTAGTAGAAGTGGGACAGGGACCTACGAGCAGTACTTC. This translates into CASSRSGTGTYEQYF. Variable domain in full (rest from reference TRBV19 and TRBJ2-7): DGGITQSPKYLFRKEGQNVTLSCEQNLNHDAMYWYRQDPGQGLRLIYYSQIVNDFQKGDIAEGYSVSREKKESFPLTVTSAQKNPTAFYLCASSRSGTGTYEQYFGPGTRLTVT.

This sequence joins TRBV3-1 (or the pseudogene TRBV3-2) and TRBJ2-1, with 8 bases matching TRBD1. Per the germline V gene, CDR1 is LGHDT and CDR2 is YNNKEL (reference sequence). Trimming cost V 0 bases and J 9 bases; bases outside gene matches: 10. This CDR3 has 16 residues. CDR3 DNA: TGTGCCAGCAGCCAAGAACGGGGACAGGAGCTCGGTGAGCAGTTCTTC. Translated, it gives CASSQERGQELGEQFF.

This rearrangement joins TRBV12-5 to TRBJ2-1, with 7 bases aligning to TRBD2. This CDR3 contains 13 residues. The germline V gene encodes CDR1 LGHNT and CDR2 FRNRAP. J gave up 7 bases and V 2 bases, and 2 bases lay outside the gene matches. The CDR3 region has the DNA TGTGCTAGTGGTTTGAGCGGGGTAAATGAGCAGTTCTTC. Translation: CASGLSGVNEQFF. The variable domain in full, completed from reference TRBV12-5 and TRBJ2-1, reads DARVTQTPRHKVTEMGQEVTMRCQPILGHNTVFWYRQTMMQGLELLAYFRNRAPLDDSGMPKDRFSAEMPDATLATLKIQPSEPRDSAVYFCASGLSGVNEQFFGPGTRLTVL.

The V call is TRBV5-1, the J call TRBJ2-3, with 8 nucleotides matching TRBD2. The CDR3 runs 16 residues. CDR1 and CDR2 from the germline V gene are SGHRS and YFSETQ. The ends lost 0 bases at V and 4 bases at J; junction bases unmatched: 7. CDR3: CASSLGTSGQPDTQYF. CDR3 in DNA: TGCGCCAGCAGCTTGGGTACTAGCGGACAGCCAGATACGCAGTATTTT.

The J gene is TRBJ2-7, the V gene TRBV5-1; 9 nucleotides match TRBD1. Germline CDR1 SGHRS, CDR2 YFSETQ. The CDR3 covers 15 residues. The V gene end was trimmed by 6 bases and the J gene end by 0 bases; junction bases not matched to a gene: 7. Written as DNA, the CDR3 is TGCGCCAGCACCGGACAGGGGCCGAGCTCCTACGAGCAGTACTTC. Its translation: CASTGQGPSSYEQYF.

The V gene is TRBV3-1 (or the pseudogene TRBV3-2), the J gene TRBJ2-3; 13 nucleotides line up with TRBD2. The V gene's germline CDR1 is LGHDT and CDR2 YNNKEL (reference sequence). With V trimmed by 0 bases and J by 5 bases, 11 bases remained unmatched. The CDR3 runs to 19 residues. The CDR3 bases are TGTGCCAGCAGCCAAGATCCCCTACTAGCGGGAGGGCCTTTAGATACGCAGTATTTT. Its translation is CASSQDPLLAGGPLDTQYF.

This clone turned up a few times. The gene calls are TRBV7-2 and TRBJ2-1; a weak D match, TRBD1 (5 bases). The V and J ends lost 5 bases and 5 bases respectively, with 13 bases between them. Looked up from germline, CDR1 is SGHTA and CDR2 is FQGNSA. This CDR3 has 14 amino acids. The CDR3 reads CASSQRQGNNEQFF. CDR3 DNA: TGTGCCAGCAGCCAGAGGCAGGGCAACAATGAGCAGTTCTTC.

This CDR3 is CASSHYPTNTEAFF. In DNA, the CDR3 is TGTGCCAGCAGTCACTACCCTACTAACACTGAAGCTTTCTTT. The genes are TRBV7-8 and TRBJ1-1; D call uncertain. The CDR3 is made up of 14 amino acids. CDR1 and CDR2 from the germline V gene are SGHVS and FQNEAQ. Trimming left V 6 bases short and J 2 bases short, with 13 bases between. The full variable domain, rest sourced from reference TRBV7-8 and TRBJ1-1, is GAGVSQSPRYKVAKRGQDVALRCDPISGHVSLFWYQQALGQGPEFLTYFQNEAQLDKSGLPSDRFFAERPEGSVSTLKIQRTQQEDSAVYLCASSHYPTNTEAFFGQGTRLTVV.

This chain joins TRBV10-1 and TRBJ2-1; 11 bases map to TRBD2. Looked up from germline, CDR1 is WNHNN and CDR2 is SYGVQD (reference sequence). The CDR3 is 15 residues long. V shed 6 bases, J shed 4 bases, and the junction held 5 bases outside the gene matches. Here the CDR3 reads CASSKTSGGYNEQFF. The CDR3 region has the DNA TGCGCCAGCAGCAAAACTAGCGGGGGATACAATGAGCAGTTCTTC.

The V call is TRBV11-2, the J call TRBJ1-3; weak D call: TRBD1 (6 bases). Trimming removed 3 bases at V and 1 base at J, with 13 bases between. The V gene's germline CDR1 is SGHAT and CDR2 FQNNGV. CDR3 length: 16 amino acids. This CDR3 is CASSFPRGGSGNTIYF. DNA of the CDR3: TGTGCCAGCAGCTTTCCCAGGGGTGGGTCTGGAAACACCATATATTTT. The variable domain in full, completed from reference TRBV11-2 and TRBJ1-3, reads EAGVAQSPRYKIIEKRQSVAFWCNPISGHATLYWYQQILGQGPKLLIQFQNNGVVDDSQLPKDRFSAERLKGVDSTLKIQPAKLEDSAVYLCASSFPRGGSGNTIYFGEGSWLTVV.

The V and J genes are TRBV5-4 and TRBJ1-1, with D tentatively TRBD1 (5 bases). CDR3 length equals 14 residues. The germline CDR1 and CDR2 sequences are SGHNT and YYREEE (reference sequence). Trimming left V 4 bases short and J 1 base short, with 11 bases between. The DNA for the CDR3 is TGTGCCAGCAGCCAGGAGGGGAGGAACACTGAAGCTTTCTTT. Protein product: CASSQEGRNTEAFF.